A single sample is the source of the 24 T cell receptor beta chains below, sequenced in a study of T cell responses to AZD1222 COVID-19 vaccine. Sequenced by immunoSEQ multiplex PCR; TCRdb stores in-frame clones only, minus some. The data contain some 140,000 clones, approximately 89% of them singletons. The starting material was peripheral blood, obtained on day 0 of AZD1222 vaccination. The receptors derive from an adult in good health.

The chain employs TRBV12-5 and TRBJ1-5; D unclear. CDR1 and CDR2 (germline): LGHNT, FRNRAP. Trimming removed 7 bases from V and 3 bases from J, with 13 bases in between. The CDR3 totals 14 residues. CDR3 loop: CASAREGNNQPQHF. The CDR3 coding sequence is TGTGCTAGTGCCCGGGAAGGGAACAATCAGCCCCAGCATTTT. Full variable domain (missing parts from reference TRBV12-5 and TRBJ1-5): DARVTQTPRHKVTEMGQEVTMRCQPILGHNTVFWYRQTMMQGLELLAYFRNRAPLDDSGMPKDRFSAEMPDATLATLKIQPSEPRDSAVYFCASAREGNNQPQHFGDGTRLSIL.

The chain joins TRBV18 to TRBJ2-3; no clear D gene. The germline V and J ends were trimmed by 2 bases and 2 bases, with 2 bases remaining between them. Germline V gene lookup returns CDR1 KGHSH and CDR2 LQKENI. The CDR3 is 12 residues long. This CDR3 reads CASSPATDTQYF. The CDR3 region has the DNA TGTGCCAGCTCACCAGCCACAGATACGCAGTATTTT.

The CDR3 nucleotides are TGTGCCAGCAGCCAGGACAGGGGTTATGGCTACACCTTC. Translating it yields CASSQDRGYGYTF. The chain links TRBV14 to TRBJ1-2; 9 bases are shared with TRBD1. Germline CDR1 is SGHDN and CDR2 is FVKESK. This CDR3 is built from 13 residues. Trimming took 3 bases from V and 5 from J; bases not matched to a gene: 1.

The chain joins TRBV19 to TRBJ2-1; perhaps TRBD1 as D (6 bases). Germline-derived CDR1 and CDR2 are LNHDA and SQIVND (reference sequence). Trimming removed 8 bases at V and 7 bases at J, with 12 bases between. This CDR3 comprises 12 residues. The CDR3 sequence is CASGQLGNEQFF. The CDR3 nucleotides are TGTGCCAGTGGACAGTTGGGGAATGAGCAGTTCTTC.

V usage is TRBV7-2 and J usage is TRBJ1-2, with D tentatively TRBD1 (6 bases). Trimming removed 5 bases from V and 0 bases from J, with 13 bases in between. CDR1 and CDR2 from the germline V gene are SGHTA and FQGNSA. The CDR3 is 15 residues long. The CDR3: CASSLGQIANYGYTF. The CDR3 coding sequence is TGTGCCAGCAGCCTAGGACAGATAGCTAACTATGGCTACACCTTC.

This rearrangement joins TRBV3-1 (or the pseudogene TRBV3-2) to TRBJ2-1, with unresolved D. Germline V gives CDR1 LGHDT, CDR2 YNNKEL (reference sequence). Trimming removed 7 bases at V and 9 bases at J, with 25 bases between. The CDR3 has 16 amino acids. DNA for the CDR3: TGTGCCAGCACCACAGCACGGGTGGGTTATGGTAGTGAGCAGTTCTTC. It is translated as CASTTARVGYGSEQFF.

This chain links TRBV4-2 with TRBJ2-7; D gene unclear. With 0 bases removed from V and 5 bases from J, the gap between germline ends came to 11 bases. Germline V gives CDR1 LGHNA, CDR2 YNFKEQ. This CDR3 is built from 14 residues. The DNA of the CDR3 is TGTGCCAGCAGCCAAGAACATATTCGGGACGAGCAGTACTTC. Its translation is CASSQEHIRDEQYF.

The V gene is TRBV11-2, the J gene TRBJ2-5; 10 bases map to TRBD2. Unmatched junction bases numbered 5, after V lost 5 bases and J lost 2 bases. The germline V gene has CDR1 SGHAT and CDR2 FQNNGV. The CDR3 contains 15 residues. The CDR3 protein is CASSNPAGGQETQYF. The CDR3, as DNA: TGTGCCAGCAGCAACCCAGCGGGAGGGCAAGAGACCCAGTACTTC.

The chain is built from TRBV5-6 and TRBJ2-7; no clear D. This CDR3 is 12 amino acids long. The germline V gene encodes CDR1 SGHDT and CDR2 YYEEEE. Trimming left V 4 bases short and J 3 bases short, with 8 bases between. The CDR3 sequence: CASSRDDYEQYF. The CDR3 region has the DNA TGTGCCAGCAGCCGCGACGACTACGAGCAGTACTTC.

This sequence joins TRBV7-2 and TRBJ2-1; TRBD2 aligns across 10 bases. This CDR3 is built from 15 residues. The V and J ends lost 5 bases and 1 base, in that order; junction bases with no gene match: 2. Germline CDR1 and CDR2: SGHTA and FQGNSA. The CDR3 coding sequence is TGTGCCAGCAGCCTTAGCGGGGGGTCCTACAATGAGCAGTTCTTC. It codes for CASSLSGGSYNEQFF.

J is TRBJ2-7 and V is TRBV10-3; 7 bases map to TRBD1. The germline V gene encodes CDR1 ENHRY and CDR2 SYGVKD. The length of the CDR3 is 14 residues. Trimming cost V 3 bases and J 6 bases; bases outside gene matches: 8. The CDR3 region has the DNA TGTGCCATCAGTGATGTACAGGGGCTCGGCGAGCAGTACTTC. Translation: CAISDVQGLGEQYF.

J is TRBJ1-5 and V is TRBV30; tentatively, D is TRBD1 (5 bases). The ends were cut back, 2 bases at V and 4 bases at J, with 15 bases in the middle. The CDR3 consists of 15 residues. The germline CDR1 and CDR2 sequences are GTSNPN and SVGIG (reference sequence). The CDR3 nucleotides read TGTGCCTGGAGTAGCCGGGACGGTTGGAATCAGCCCCAGCATTTT. Residues: CAWSSRDGWNQPQHF.

This clone came up once. V usage is TRBV5-1 and J usage is TRBJ1-1, with unresolved D. The V end was cut by 3 bases, the J end by 6 bases, with 12 bases between. Germline CDR1 and CDR2: SGHRS and YFSETQ. The CDR3 is 13 residues long. The CDR3 region is CASSSLTQAEAFF. CDR3 sequence (DNA): TGCGCCAGCAGCTCCTTGACCCAGGCTGAAGCTTTCTTT.

This clone has just one count. This chain links TRBV7-9 with TRBJ1-2, with a tentative D call TRBD1 (6 bases). The germline V gene has CDR1 SEHNR and CDR2 FQNEAQ (reference sequence). V was pared by 2 bases and J by 4 bases, with 11 bases between. The CDR3 consists of 14 residues. DNA for the CDR3: TGTGCCAGCAGCTTACTTCCGGACAGCTATGGCTACACCTTC. It codes for CASSLLPDSYGYTF. Full variable domain (outside the CDR3, taken from reference TRBV7-9 and TRBJ1-2): DTGVSQNPRHKITKRGQNVTFRCDPISEHNRLYWYRQTLGQGPEFLTYFQNEAQLEKSRLLSDRFSAERPKGSFSTLEIQRTEQGDSAMYLCASSLLPDSYGYTFGSGTRLTVV.

CDR3 DNA: TGTGCCAGCAGCCCCTTAGGGGAAGGGAATGGCTACACCTTC. Protein sequence: CASSPLGEGNGYTF. The V gene is TRBV14, the J gene TRBJ1-2; a possible D gene is TRBD1 (5 bases). The CDR3 is made up of 14 amino acids. CDR1 and CDR2 (germline): SGHDN, FVKESK. The V end lost 4 bases, the J end lost 6 bases, and 15 bases lay between the germline ends.

The chain has TRBV27 and TRBJ1-1, with 9 bases lining up with TRBD1. Germline-derived CDR1 and CDR2 are MNHEY and SMNVEV (reference sequence). CDR3 length: 14 residues. V lost 2 bases and J lost 11; bases outside the gene matches: 9. CDR3 coding DNA: TGTGCCAGCAGTTTAGCACGAGGACAGGGGATTGCTTTCTTT. This codes for CASSLARGQGIAFF.

CDR3 DNA: TGTGCCAGCAGCTTAGGTGGAGGGACCTCCTACGAGCAGTACTTC. Amino acid sequence: CASSLGGGTSYEQYF. V gene TRBV7-9 combines with J gene TRBJ2-7; D perhaps matches TRBD2 (6 bases). V was clipped by 1 base and J by 0 bases, with 10 bases between them. This CDR3 contains 15 residues. CDR1 SEHNR and CDR2 FQNEAQ come from the germline V gene (reference sequence).

V usage is TRBV10-2 and J usage is TRBJ2-3, with 15 bases aligning to TRBD2. Germline V gene sequence: CDR1 WSHSY, CDR2 SAAADI. After removal of 7 bases from V and 9 bases from J, the junction contained 11 bases not matched to a gene. The CDR3 runs to 16 residues. The CDR3 DNA reads TGCGCCAGCACAGGGACTAGCGGGGGGATAAGGGGGACGCAGTATTTT. The encoded protein is CASTGTSGGIRGTQYF.

V usage is TRBV28 and J usage is TRBJ1-4; D possibly corresponds to TRBD1 (5 bases). The CDR3 length is 16 residues. The V end lost 6 bases, the J end lost 0 bases, and 14 bases lay between the germline ends. Germline loops: CDR1 MDHEN, CDR2 SYDVKM. The CDR3 DNA is TGTGCCAGCAGGCCTGGACACCCGACAACTAATGAAAAACTGTTTTTT. It encodes CASRPGHPTTNEKLFF.

This clone was seen once. The chain combines TRBV6-5 with TRBJ2-7; D may match TRBD1 or TRBD2 (5 bases each). The CDR3 is made up of 13 amino acids. Per the germline V gene, CDR1 is MNHEY and CDR2 is SVGAGI. V lost 5 bases and J 4 bases, leaving 12 bases between the germline ends. The DNA of the CDR3 is TGTGCCAGCAGTCCCCCGGGGCGATACGAGCAGTACTTC. This translates into CASSPPGRYEQYF.

This clone came up a few times. The chain uses TRBV6-5 and TRBJ1-6; unclear D gene. CDR1 is MNHEY and CDR2 is SVGAGI in the germline V gene. V lost 3 bases and J 7 bases, leaving 10 bases between the germline ends. This CDR3 region has 14 residues. In DNA, the CDR3 is TGTGCCAGCAGTTATAGGAGGTTCAATTCACCCCTCCACTTT. It encodes CASSYRRFNSPLHF.

This chain links TRBV5-5 with TRBJ2-7, with D possibly TRBD1 on 5 matching bases. Germline assignment: CDR1 SGHKS and CDR2 YYEKEE (reference sequence). V dropped 1 base and J dropped 0 bases, with 14 bases sitting between them. CDR3 size: 16 residues. The CDR3 coding sequence is TGTGCCAGCAGCTTGTATGGACAATCCAGCTCCTACGAGCAGTACTTC. As protein: CASSLYGQSSSYEQYF. The variable domain in full, completed from reference TRBV5-5 and TRBJ2-7, reads DAGVTQSPTHLIKTRGQQVTLRCSPISGHKSVSWYQQVLGQGPQFIFQYYEKEERGRGNFPDRFSARQFPNYSSELNVNALLLGDSALYLCASSLYGQSSSYEQYFGPGTRLTVT.

The genes are TRBV11-1 and TRBJ1-4; TRBD1 might be the D (5 bases). The CDR3 sequence is 16 residues long. Trimming pared 7 bases from V and 1 base from J, leaving 16 bases between. Germline V lookup: CDR1 SGHAT, CDR2 FQDESV (reference sequence). CDR3 DNA: TGTGCCAGCACCACAGGAAGGGGAGAAACTAATGAAAAACTGTTTTTT. Its translation: CASTTGRGETNEKLFF.

The chain employs TRBV11-3 and TRBJ1-1; D call uncertain. The V gene lost 5 bases and the J gene lost 7 bases, with 17 bases spanning the gap. The CDR3 totals 14 residues. Germline V gives CDR1 SGHNT, CDR2 YENEEA. This chain's CDR3 is CASSPGRTFNEAFF. DNA of the CDR3: TGTGCCAGCAGCCCCGGACGGACCTTTAATGAAGCTTTCTTT.